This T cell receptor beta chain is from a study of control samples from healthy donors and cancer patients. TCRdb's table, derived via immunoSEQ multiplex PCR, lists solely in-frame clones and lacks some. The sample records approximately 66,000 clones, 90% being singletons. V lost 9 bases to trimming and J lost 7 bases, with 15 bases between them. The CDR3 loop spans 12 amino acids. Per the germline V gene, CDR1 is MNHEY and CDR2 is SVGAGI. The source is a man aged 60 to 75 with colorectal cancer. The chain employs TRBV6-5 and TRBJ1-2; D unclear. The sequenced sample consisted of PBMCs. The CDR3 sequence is CASTADHAGYTF. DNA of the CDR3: TGTGCCAGTACGGCGGACCATGCTGGCTACACCTTC.